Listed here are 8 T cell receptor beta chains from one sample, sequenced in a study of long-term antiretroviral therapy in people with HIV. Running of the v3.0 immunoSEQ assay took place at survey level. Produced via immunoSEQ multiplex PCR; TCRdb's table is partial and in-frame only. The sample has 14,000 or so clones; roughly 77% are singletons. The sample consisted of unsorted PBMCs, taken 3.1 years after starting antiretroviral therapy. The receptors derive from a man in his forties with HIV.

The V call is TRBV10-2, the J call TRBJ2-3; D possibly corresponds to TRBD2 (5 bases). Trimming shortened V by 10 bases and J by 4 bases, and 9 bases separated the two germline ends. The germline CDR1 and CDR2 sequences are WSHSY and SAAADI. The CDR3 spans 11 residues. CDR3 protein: CATLAPDTQYF. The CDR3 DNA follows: TGCGCCACCCTAGCCCCAGATACGCAGTATTTT.

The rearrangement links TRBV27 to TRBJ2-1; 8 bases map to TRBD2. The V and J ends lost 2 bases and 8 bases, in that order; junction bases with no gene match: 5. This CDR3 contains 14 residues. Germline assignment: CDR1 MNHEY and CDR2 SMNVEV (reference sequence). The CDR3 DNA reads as TGTGCCAGCAGTTTAGCGGGGGGTGGTCATGAGCAGTTCTTC. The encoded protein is CASSLAGGGHEQFF.

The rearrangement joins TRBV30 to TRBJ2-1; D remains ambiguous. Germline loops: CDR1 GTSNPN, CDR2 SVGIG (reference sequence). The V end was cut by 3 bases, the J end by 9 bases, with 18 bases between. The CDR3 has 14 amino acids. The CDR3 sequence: CAWRQEAGPGEQFF. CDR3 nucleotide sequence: TGTGCCTGGAGACAAGAAGCCGGGCCGGGTGAGCAGTTCTTC.

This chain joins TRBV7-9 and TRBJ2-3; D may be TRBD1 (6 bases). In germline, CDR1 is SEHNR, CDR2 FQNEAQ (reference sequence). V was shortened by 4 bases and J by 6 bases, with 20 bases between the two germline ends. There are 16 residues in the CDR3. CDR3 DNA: TGTGCCAGCAGCTCCCAAAGGGGGAACCCTACCGATACGCAGTATTTT. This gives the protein CASSSQRGNPTDTQYF.

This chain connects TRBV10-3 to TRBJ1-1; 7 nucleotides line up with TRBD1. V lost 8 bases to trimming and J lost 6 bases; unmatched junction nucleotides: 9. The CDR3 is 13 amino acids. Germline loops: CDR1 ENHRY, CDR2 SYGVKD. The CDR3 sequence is CAIAAEGGPEAFF. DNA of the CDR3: TGTGCCATCGCCGCAGAAGGGGGCCCTGAAGCTTTCTTT.

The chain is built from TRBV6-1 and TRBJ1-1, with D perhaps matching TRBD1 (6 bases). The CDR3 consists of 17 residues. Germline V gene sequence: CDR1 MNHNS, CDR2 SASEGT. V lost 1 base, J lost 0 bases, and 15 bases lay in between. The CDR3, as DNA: TGTGCCAGCAGTGAAGACCCGCCAGGGGTCCTGAACACTGAAGCTTTCTTT. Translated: CASSEDPPGVLNTEAFF.

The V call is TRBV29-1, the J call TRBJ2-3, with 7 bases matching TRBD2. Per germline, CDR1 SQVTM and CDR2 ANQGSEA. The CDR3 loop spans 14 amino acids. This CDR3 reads CITSFAGGTDTQYF. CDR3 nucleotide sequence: TGCATCACATCATTCGCGGGGGGCACAGATACGCAGTATTTT.

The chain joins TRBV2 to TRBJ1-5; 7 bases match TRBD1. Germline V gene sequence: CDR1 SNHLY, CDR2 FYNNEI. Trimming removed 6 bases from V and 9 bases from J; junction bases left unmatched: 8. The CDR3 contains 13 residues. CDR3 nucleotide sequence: TGTGCCAGCAGAAGGACAGGCCTAGGGCCCCAGCATTTT. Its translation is CASRRTGLGPQHF.